The clone carrying this TCR beta chain was counted a few times. No antigen is known for it. Method: immunoSEQ multiplex PCR; TCRdb's copy keeps in-frame clones and lacks some. This table holds about 140,000 clones, approximately 90% found once. These data belong to a study of T cell responses to AZD1222 COVID-19 vaccine. Points from the study as a whole: Reports indicate that nearly half of spike-specific TCRs are directed at unmutated variant regions.

CDR1 is KGHSH, CDR2 LQKENI, per germline. This CDR3 has 17 amino acids. Trimming took 3 bases from V and 4 from J, leaving 21 bases between them. This TCR came from an adult in good health. The J gene is TRBJ1-1, the V gene TRBV18; weak D call: TRBD1 (5 bases). The sample in question was peripheral blood, obtained on day 0 of AZD1222 vaccination. CDR3 in DNA: TGTGCCAGCTCACCCGGGGCAGGGAGGGTTGTAGGCACTGAAGCTTTCTTT. It yields the protein CASSPGAGRVVGTEAFF.